The clone carrying this T cell receptor (beta chain) appeared a single time. Its specificity is unknown. TCRdb recomputed calls from the 5' RACE reads with MiXCR, one row per CDR3 protein. The repertoire holds approximately 210,000 distinct CDR3 sequences, with about 13% as singletons. This specimen comes from a study of CD8 T cells in ankylosing spondylitis. The study's findings and limits: Enrichment of disease-linked clones was reportedly significant in matched ankylosing spondylitis synovial fluid. CD8+ by phenotype, disease-linked clones were relatively rare in peripheral blood. Seemingly distinctive of ankylosing spondylitis blood was a TCR beta motif formed by eight highly homologous variants.

This CDR3 is built from 13 residues. Germline V gives CDR1 GTSNPN, CDR2 SVGIG (reference sequence). Trimming cost V 1 base and J 5 bases, with 11 bases left between them. Sequenced input: blood, either unsorted or a sorted T cell fraction (not recorded which). This receptor was identified in a male donor with ankylosing spondylitis or in good health (not recorded which). The gene calls are TRBV30 and TRBJ2-5, with D possibly being TRBD2 (5 bases). This CDR3 is CAWSEEGVETQYF. CDR3 nucleotide sequence: TGTGCCTGGAGTGAAGAGGGCGTGGAGACCCAGTACTTC. Based on the CDR3 plus reference TRBV30 and TRBJ2-5, the full variable domain is SQTIHQWPATLVQPVGSPLSLECTVEGTSNPNLYWYRQAAGRGLQLLFYSVGIGQISSEVPQNLSASRPQDRQFILSSKKLLLSDSGFYLCAWSEEGVETQYFGPGTRLLVL.